The clone carrying this T cell receptor beta chain came up many times. The antigen is not known. CDR3 length equals 17 residues. CDR1 is MNHEY and CDR2 is SMNVEV in the germline V gene (reference sequence). The junction had 7 bases not matched to a gene; V was cut back by 2 bases and J by 3 bases. Time point: persistent/refractory GD, antithyroid drugs over 5 years with positive TRAb. From PBMCs, RNA was extracted and then used to make the TCR library. Assembly of TCR beta libraries relied on iRepertoire HTBI primers together with Arm-PCR of CDR3 regions. TCRdb fed the multiplex PCR reads into MiXCR, producing one record per CDR3 protein. In the table there are some 470,000 distinct CDR3 sequences, roughly 21% of which are singletons. These data originate in a study of regulatory T cells in long-lasting Graves disease. Overall study: Patients met the persistent Graves' disease definition after over 5 years of antithyroid drugs with positive TSH receptor antibodies. General study findings and limits: Authors noted too few samples as a limitation. Favored gene segments in persistent disease were TRBV28, TRBJ1-2 and TRBJ2-5. Persistent Graves' disease cases displayed lower TCR diversity than newly diagnosed ones.

Sequencing used peripheral blood mononuclear cells (PBMCs), obtained when the disease was refractory, from a patient treated with antithyroid drugs. V and J are TRBV27 and TRBJ1-6; 7 bases align to TRBD1. This receptor was identified in a female donor with Graves disease. The CDR3 region has the DNA TGTGCCAGCAGTTTAGTGACAGGGCAGGACTATAATTCACCCCTCCACTTT. Translating it yields CASSLVTGQDYNSPLHF.